The 19 T cell receptor beta chains below all came from one sample that was sequenced in a study of T-cell reconstitution after alpha-beta-depleted transplantation in children. The library targeted TCRbeta and was prepared with unique molecular identifiers. TCRdb fed the PCR reads into MiXCR, producing one record per CDR3 protein. Of hundreds of thousands of distinct CDR3 sequences in the sample, around 14% were seen once. Specimen: PBMCs, collected before TCRalphabeta/CD19-depleted stem cell transplant. The origin of the receptors is a girl aged 2-9 years with congenital amegakaryocytic thrombocytopenia, due to receive a stem cell transplant.

This clonotype was detected many times. The CDR3 loop is CASSSERTSEQFF. For the CDR3, the DNA is TGCGCCAGCAGCTCTGAGCGGACCAGTGAGCAGTTCTTC. This chain links TRBV5-1 with TRBJ2-1, with D possibly TRBD2 on 5 matching bases. CDR1 SGHRS and CDR2 YFSETQ come from the germline V gene. Trimming took 3 bases from V and 9 from J, leaving 13 bases between them. This CDR3 spans 13 amino acids.

This clonotype was picked up a small number of times. The J gene is TRBJ1-5, the V gene TRBV6-5; no reliable D call. The CDR3 is 17 amino acids. V dropped 2 bases and J dropped 0 bases, with 14 bases sitting between them. CDR1 is MNHEY, CDR2 SVGAGI, per germline. The CDR3 loop reads CASSYRFSSDSNQPQHF. The CDR3 region has the DNA TGTGCCAGCAGTTACCGGTTCAGCTCGGATAGCAATCAGCCCCAGCATTTT.

This clonotype has only a few counts. J is TRBJ2-5 and V is TRBV29-1; 8 positions agree with TRBD2. CDR3 length: 14 residues. V lost 3 bases, J lost 4 bases, and 7 bases stayed unmatched. Germline CDR1 and CDR2: SQVTM and ANQGSEA. The chain's CDR3 is CSVDSATSVETQYF. The CDR3 DNA reads TGCAGCGTTGACTCAGCGACTAGCGTAGAGACCCAGTACTTC.

This clonotype was found a few times. The chain joins TRBV20-1 to TRBJ2-1, with TRBD2 as a possible D gene (5 bases). Germline V CDR1 and CDR2: DFQATT, SNEGSKA (reference sequence). Trimming cost V 6 bases and J 4 bases, with 28 bases left between them. This CDR3 comprises 18 residues. The CDR3 sequence: CSAYKTSGRGSLYNEQFF. CDR3 coding DNA: TGCAGTGCCTATAAGACCAGTGGGAGAGGCTCTTTATACAATGAGCAGTTCTTC.

The table lists this clonotype with many counts. The chain employs TRBV5-1 and TRBJ2-1, with TRBD2 matching over 9 bases. Trimming removed 2 bases from V and 7 bases from J; junction bases left unmatched: 7. The CDR3 loop spans 15 amino acids. Germline V gene sequence: CDR1 SGHRS, CDR2 YFSETQ. The CDR3 protein is CASSFSGSGVNEQFF. In DNA, the CDR3 is TGCGCCAGCAGCTTTAGCGGGAGTGGGGTGAATGAGCAGTTCTTC.

Of note for this clonotype: A much larger clone differs by one base, so this may be a read error. The V and J genes are TRBV6-4 and TRBJ2-2; 9 bases line up with TRBD2. CDR1 is MRHNA, CDR2 SNTAGT, per germline. This CDR3 is built from 19 residues. The J segment lost 4 bases and the V segment lost 8 bases, leaving 20 bases of the junction unmatched. This chain's CDR3 is CASCRKGYSGRLGTGELFF. As DNA, the CDR3 is TGTGCCAGCTGCCGAAAAGGCTATAGCGGGAGATTAGGCACCGGGGAGCTGTTTTTT.

This clonotype was seen more than once but under ten times. V is TRBV7-8 and J is TRBJ2-1; the D gene is possibly TRBD2 (6 bases). Trimming removed 5 bases at V and 1 base at J, with 15 bases between. The CDR3 contains 16 residues. In germline, CDR1 is SGHVS, CDR2 FQNEAQ. CDR3 nucleotides: TGTGCCAGCAGCCCCGGGCGGGAAAGGTCCTACAATGAGCAGTTCTTC. Its protein is CASSPGRERSYNEQFF. Together with reference TRBV7-8 and TRBJ2-1, the CDR3 gives the full variable domain: GAGVSQSPRYKVAKRGQDVALRCDPISGHVSLFWYQQALGQGPEFLTYFQNEAQLDKSGLPSDRFFAERPEGSVSTLKIQRTQQEDSAVYLCASSPGRERSYNEQFFGPGTRLTVL.

Only a few counts were recorded for this clonotype. The chain has TRBV7-9 and TRBJ2-5, with D possibly called TRBD1 or TRBD2 (5 bases each). From germline, CDR1 is SEHNR and CDR2 FQNEAQ (reference sequence). Trimming removed 2 bases from V and 2 bases from J, with 12 bases in between. The CDR3 totals 15 residues. DNA of the CDR3: TGTGCCAGCAGCTTATGGGCAGGGAGTCAAGAGACCCAGTACTTC. Amino acid sequence: CASSLWAGSQETQYF.

Only one count was recorded for this clonotype. Just one base apart from a much larger clone, this may be a read error. This rearrangement joins TRBV20-1 to TRBJ1-4, with no clear D. The CDR3 is made up of 13 amino acids. The V end lost 4 bases, the J end lost 11 bases, and 17 bases lay between the germline ends. From germline, CDR1 is DFQATT and CDR2 SNEGSKA (reference sequence). CDR3 in DNA: TGCAGTGCTAACAAGTCGGACGGGGAGAAACTGTTTTTT. Translating gives CSANKSDGEKLFF.

This clonotype was counted between two and nine times. The chain combines TRBV7-9 with TRBJ2-1, with 11 positions matching TRBD2. V shed 5 bases and J 4 bases; nucleotides not matched to a gene: 7. The germline gives CDR1 SEHNR, CDR2 FQNEAQ (reference sequence). This CDR3 region has 16 residues. This CDR3 reads CASSPIAGGPYNEQFF. In nucleotides, the CDR3 is TGTGCCAGCAGCCCAATAGCGGGAGGGCCTTACAATGAGCAGTTCTTC. Complete variable domain (other parts from reference TRBV7-9 and TRBJ2-1): DTGVSQNPRHKITKRGQNVTFRCDPISEHNRLYWYRQTLGQGPEFLTYFQNEAQLEKSRLLSDRFSAERPKGSFSTLEIQRTEQGDSAMYLCASSPIAGGPYNEQFFGPGTRLTVL.

Regarding this clonotype: Sequence at one end of the junction differs from germline and may be a read error. The chain has TRBV11-2 and TRBJ1-2; TRBD1 agrees at 10 bases. The CDR3 runs to 14 residues. In germline, CDR1 is SGHAT, CDR2 FQNNGV. As DNA, the CDR3 is TGTGCCAGCAGCGTCCGGGACAGGGGCTATGGCGACACCTTC. Protein product: CASSVRDRGYGDTF.

The chain combines TRBV7-8 with TRBJ2-2, with D tentatively TRBD2 (6 bases). The germline V and J ends were trimmed by 1 base and 7 bases, with 16 bases remaining between them. Germline V gene data show CDR1 as SGHVS and CDR2 as FQNEAQ. The CDR3 is 16 residues long. In DNA form, the CDR3 reads TGTGCCAGCAGCTTAGAGGTCCGGACCGGGGGCGGGGAGCTGTTTTTT. The encoded protein is CASSLEVRTGGGELFF.

The chain is built from TRBV5-1 and TRBJ2-1, with 10 bases fitting TRBD2. Looked up from germline, CDR1 is SGHRS and CDR2 is YFSETQ. The V and J ends lost 4 bases and 7 bases, in that order; junction bases with no gene match: 8. The CDR3 has 15 amino acids. In DNA, the CDR3 is TGCGCCAGCAGCCCCCTAGCGGGAGATGGTAATGAGCAGTTCTTC. Translation: CASSPLAGDGNEQFF. Together with reference TRBV5-1 and TRBJ2-1, the CDR3 gives the full variable domain: KAGVTQTPRYLIKTRGQQVTLSCSPISGHRSVSWYQQTPGQGLQFLFEYFSETQRNKGNFPGRFSGRQFSNSRSEMNVSTLELGDSALYLCASSPLAGDGNEQFFGPGTRLTVL.

This clonotype was counted only a few times. V and J are TRBV5-1 and TRBJ2-3, with D possibly being TRBD2 (5 bases). This CDR3 region has 17 residues. CDR1 is SGHRS, CDR2 YFSETQ, per germline. Trimming removed 4 bases at V and 2 bases at J, with 20 bases between. In DNA form, the CDR3 reads TGCGCCAGCAGCGTAGGACTGCTAACTCCACTCACAGATACGCAGTATTTT. As protein: CASSVGLLTPLTDTQYF.

Concerning this clonotype itself: A much larger clone differs from this one at a single base, so this may be a read error. The chain uses TRBV20-1 and TRBJ1-6, with D possibly being TRBD1 (6 bases). The germline gives CDR1 DFQATT, CDR2 SNEGSKA (reference sequence). The CDR3 runs 13 residues. Trimming removed 4 bases at V and 7 bases at J, with 11 bases between. For the CDR3, the DNA is TGCAGTGCTAATAGGGGGGTGAATTCACCCCTCCACTTT. Residues: CSANRGVNSPLHF.

The chain carries TRBV20-1 and TRBJ2-1, with 9 bases that match TRBD2. This CDR3 comprises 19 residues. The germline V gene has CDR1 DFQATT and CDR2 SNEGSKA (reference sequence). V trimming: 0 bases; J trimming: 10 bases; junction bases outside the gene matches: 22. CDR3 sequence reads: CSARENPRFFSGSPQEQFF. Written as DNA, the CDR3 is TGCAGTGCTAGAGAAAACCCCCGGTTTTTTAGCGGGAGCCCTCAGGAGCAGTTCTTC.

V usage is TRBV2 and J usage is TRBJ2-1; 11 nucleotides match TRBD2. This CDR3 has 22 amino acids. V lost 4 bases to trimming and J lost 4 bases; unmatched junction nucleotides: 24. Germline V gene sequence: CDR1 SNHLY, CDR2 FYNNEI. CDR3 bases: TGTGCCAGCAGTGTCACGGGACTAGCGGACCACTTAATCCAACCCCGTTACAATGAGCAGTTCTTC. This gives the protein CASSVTGLADHLIQPRYNEQFF.

The table lists this clonotype with many counts. This sequence joins TRBV12-3 or TRBV12-4 and TRBJ2-7, with TRBD2 identical over 7 bases. CDR3 length: 14 amino acids. V lost 3 bases to trimming and J lost 3 bases; unmatched junction nucleotides: 5. CDR3 DNA: TGTGCCAGCAGTTTGACTAGCTCGCTCTACGAGCAGTACTTC. Its translation is CASSLTSSLYEQYF.

The table lists this clonotype with a few counts. The rearrangement uses TRBV5-1 and TRBJ2-7; 7 positions agree with TRBD2. Germline loops: CDR1 SGHRS, CDR2 YFSETQ. This CDR3 region has 13 residues. Losses at the gene ends were 6 bases for V and 4 bases for J; bases not matched to a gene: 7. CDR3 loop: CASKSAREYEQYF. CDR3 coding DNA: TGCGCCAGCAAGTCGGCGCGGGAGTACGAGCAGTACTTC.